Sequencing of this T cell receptor (beta chain) was carried out in a study of technical replicates of blood from a handful of donors. The repertoire was sequenced with immunoSEQ multiplex PCR; TCRdb's copy has only in-frame clones and lacks some. This table has about 59,000 clones, approximately 92% appearing once. With V trimmed by 6 bases and J by 5 bases, 12 bases remained unmatched. The CDR3 is 15 residues long. Germline lookup yields CDR1 SGHDN and CDR2 FVKESK. The sequencing input was PBMCs. The sequence derives from a human donor in good health. Some clones in this sample may be carry-over from other donors' samples. The chain couples TRBV14 to TRBJ2-7, with 8 bases matching TRBD1. In nucleotides, the CDR3 is TGTGCCAGCAGACGGACAGGGTCCGTTACCCACGAGCAGTACTTC. The encoded protein is CASRRTGSVTHEQYF. Drawing the rest from reference TRBV14 and TRBJ2-7, the complete variable domain is EAGVTQFPSHSVIEKGQTVTLRCDPISGHDNLYWYRRVMGKEIKFLLHFVKESKQDESGMPNNRFLAERTGGTYSTLKVQPAELEDSGVYFCASRRTGSVTHEQYFGPGTRLTVT.